These T cell receptor beta chains were read from a single sample in a study of prognosis after radiotherapy for stage I lung cancer. MiXCR, run by TCRdb on the multiplex PCR reads, gives a single entry per CDR3 protein. Found here are about 21,000 distinct CDR3 sequences, roughly 41% of them singletons; the top ten hold 25% to 40%. Sequenced material: PBMCs, taken before or after stereotactic body radiation therapy (not recorded which). Receptors were obtained from a donor over 45 with non-small cell lung cancer. The CDR3 runs from the conserved cysteine through the conserved F or W. The order of the fields is D gene, V gene, clone size, J gene, CDR3 protein, CDR3 DNA. D genes are given only for firm matches. Expanded clones are given a class, and other clones once, few, many or no size at all.

>TRBD2|TRBV20-1|many|TRBJ2-7
CSARRLAGGSYEQYF
TGCAGTGCTAGAAGACTAGCGGGAGGCTCCTACGAGCAGTACTTC
>TRBD1|TRBV27|NA|TRBJ2-7
CASRRDRDGHEQYF
TGTGCCAGCCGCCGGGACAGGGACGGGCACGAGCAGTACTTC
>NA|TRBV9|many|TRBJ2-5
CASSVEGGETQYF
TGTGCCAGCAGCGTAGAGGGAGGAGAGACCCAGTACTTC
>NA|TRBV11-3|many|TRBJ2-3
CASSDSGKPTDTQYF
TGTGCCAGCAGCGATAGCGGCAAACCCACAGATACGCAGTATTTT
>TRBD2|TRBV4-1|many|TRBJ2-1
CASSHTSGRGWEQFF
TGCGCCAGCAGCCACACTAGCGGGAGAGGTTGGGAGCAGTTCTTC
>NA|TRBV5-1|NA|TRBJ1-2
CASSLAGEDGNTF
TGCGCCAGCAGCTTGGCCGGAGAAGACGGCAACACCTTC
>NA|TRBV4-3|many|TRBJ2-3
CASSQDPGYTQYF
TGCGCCAGCAGCCAAGATCCTGGGTATACGCAGTATTTT
>NA|TRBV6-1|few|TRBJ1-5
CASREGFGKPQHF
TGTGCCAGCAGAGAGGGTTTCGGTAAGCCCCAGCATTTT
>NA|TRBV5-1|medium-sized|TRBJ2-1
CASTNDRGEQFF
TGCGCCAGCACCAATGATCGGGGGGAGCAGTTCTTC
>TRBD1|TRBV19|many|TRBJ2-4
CASNPGQTKNIQYF
TGTGCCAGTAATCCGGGACAGACCAAAAACATTCAGTACTTC
>TRBD2|TRBV5-6|many|TRBJ2-1
CASSPEGIAGVSEQFF
TGTGCCAGCAGCCCTGAGGGAATAGCGGGAGTCAGTGAGCAGTTCTTC
>NA|TRBV27|many|TRBJ1-1
CASTASGLLAEAFF
TGTGCCAGCACCGCCAGTGGCCTTCTCGCTGAAGCTTTCTTT
>NA|TRBV7-2|many|TRBJ2-1
CASSPYNEQFF
TGTGCCAGCAGCCCCTACAATGAGCAGTTCTTC
>NA|TRBV5-1|many|TRBJ1-5
CASRNSENQPQHF
TGCGCCAGCAGGAACAGTGAGAATCAGCCCCAGCATTTT
>NA|TRBV9|NA|TRBJ2-2
CASSVWDNTGELFF
TGTGCCAGCAGCGTATGGGATAACACCGGGGAGCTGTTTTTT
>NA|TRBV20-1|many|TRBJ1-5
CSATGVHPNQPQHF
TGCAGTGCAACCGGGGTGCATCCCAATCAGCCCCAGCATTTT
>TRBD1|TRBV7-9|many|TRBJ1-3
CASSSIFDRGPGNTIYF
TGTGCCAGCAGCTCCATATTCGACAGGGGGCCAGGAAACACCATATATTTT
>TRBD2|TRBV11-3|NA|TRBJ2-1
CASCLAAGVDDQFF
TGTGCCAGCTGCTTAGCGGCGGGAGTCGATGATCAGTTCTTC
>NA|TRBV2|many|TRBJ1-5
CASRTGARNQPQHF
TGTGCCAGCCGGACGGGGGCGCGGAATCAGCCCCAGCATTTT
>NA|TRBV7-9|many|TRBJ2-1
CASSSTFTVYNEQFF
TGTGCCAGCAGCTCAACCTTTACAGTCTACAATGAGCAGTTCTTC
>NA|TRBV10-2|NA|TRBJ2-1
CASSESVYNEQFF
TGCGCCAGCAGTGAATCCGTGTACAATGAGCAGTTCTTC
>NA|TRBV11-3|NA|TRBJ1-2
CASSPRTVANYGYTF
TGTGCCAGCAGCCCGCGGACAGTTGCTAACTATGGCTACACCTTC
>TRBD2|TRBV18|many|TRBJ2-5
CASSPGLAGGGETQYF
TGTGCCAGCTCACCGGGACTAGCGGGAGGCGGGGAGACCCAGTACTTC
>TRBD2|TRBV28|NA|TRBJ2-2
CASILVAGVTVELFF
TGTGCCAGCATTTTAGTAGCGGGAGTCACCGTGGAGCTGTTTTTT
>NA|TRBV19|medium-sized|TRBJ2-1
CASSTSPGEGQFF
TGTGCCAGTAGTACTTCCCCAGGGGAGGGGCAGTTCTTC
>NA|TRBV7-6|NA|TRBJ2-7
CASSLAIAGSYEQYF
TGTGCCAGCAGCTTAGCGATCGCGGGGTCCTACGAGCAGTACTTC
>TRBD2|TRBV13|many|TRBJ2-7
CASSSTSETYEQYF
TGTGCCAGCAGCTCGACTAGCGAGACCTACGAGCAGTACTTC
>NA|TRBV29-1|many|TRBJ2-3
CSGVDRAQIWDTQYF
TGCAGCGGTGTGGACAGAGCACAGATCTGGGATACGCAGTATTTT
>TRBD2|TRBV10-3|NA|TRBJ2-1
CAISGTSGSEQFF
TGTGCCATCTCTGGTACTAGCGGCAGTGAGCAGTTCTTC
>NA|TRBV20-1|medium-sized|TRBJ2-1
CSARDLLPRGNNEQFF
TGCAGTGCTAGAGATCTTTTACCTAGAGGGAACAATGAGCAGTTCTTC
>NA|TRBV19|many|TRBJ1-5
CASSIPDSYSNQPQHF
TGTGCCAGTAGTATACCCGACAGTTATAGCAATCAGCCCCAGCATTTT
>TRBD2|TRBV2|NA|TRBJ2-7
CASRLTSDSYEQYF
TGTGCCAGCAGGCTCACTAGCGACTCCTACGAGCAGTACTTC
>NA|TRBV2|many|TRBJ2-3
CASSLGPTTDTQYF
TGTGCCAGCAGCCTCGGACCCACCACAGATACGCAGTATTTT
>TRBD2|TRBV5-4|many|TRBJ2-7
CASSGLAGSYEQYF
TGTGCCAGCAGCGGGCTAGCGGGAAGCTACGAGCAGTACTTC
>NA|TRBV5-5|NA|TRBJ1-5
CASSPCGTDTQHF
TGTGCCAGCAGCCCCTGTGGCACAGATACGCAGCATTTT
>NA|TRBV11-2|NA|TRBJ1-2
CASSYPYGAFNYGYTF
TGTGCCAGCAGTTACCCATATGGGGCGTTTAACTATGGCTACACCTTC
>TRBD2|TRBV12-3/TRBV12-4|NA|TRBJ2-2
CSSTSGTSGTGELFF
TGTTCCAGCACCTCCGGGACTAGCGGTACCGGGGAGCTGTTTTTT
>NA|TRBV7-9|many|TRBJ2-5
CASSLASETQYF
TGTGCCAGCAGCTTAGCAAGCGAGACCCAGTACTTC
>NA|TRBV28|many|TRBJ2-1
CASNDEGEQFF
TGTGCCAGCAACGACGAGGGTGAGCAGTTCTTC
>TRBD1|TRBV2|many|TRBJ1-4
CASGGQPNEKLFF
TGTGCCAGCGGGGGACAGCCCAATGAAAAACTGTTTTTT
>NA|TRBV18|many|TRBJ2-7
CASSPRTGDYEQYF
TGTGCCAGCTCACCAAGGACTGGGGACTACGAGCAGTACTTC
>TRBD2|TRBV7-3|NA|TRBJ2-2
CAIILGLAGSGELFF
TGTGCCATCATCTTGGGACTAGCGGGGTCCGGGGAGCTGTTTTTT
>NA|TRBV20-1|many|TRBJ2-7
CSARVPSSSYEQYF
TGCAGTGCTAGAGTCCCAAGTAGTAGCTACGAGCAGTACTTC
>TRBD1|TRBV19|NA|TRBJ1-4
CASSIRQGGNEKLVF
TGTGCCAGTAGTATTAGACAGGGGGGGAATGAAAAACTGGTTTTT
>NA|TRBV6-2/TRBV6-3|NA|TRBJ1-2
CASILTAGCYTF
TGTGCCAGCATCTTAACCGCAGGTTGCTACACCTTC
>NA|TRBV6-1|many|TRBJ1-5
CASSAGEVGNQPQHF
TGTGCCAGCAGCGCAGGGGAGGTCGGCAATCAGCCCCAGCATTTT
>NA|TRBV24-1|medium-sized|TRBJ2-3
CATSDVSADGTDTQYF
TGTGCCACCAGTGATGTCTCGGCCGACGGCACAGATACGCAGTATTTT
>TRBD1|TRBV11-3|many|TRBJ2-1
CASSLRGTVDEQFF
TGTGCCAGCAGCTTAAGGGGGACAGTGGATGAGCAGTTCTTC
>TRBD1|TRBV12-3/TRBV12-4|NA|TRBJ1-5
CASSPVLDRGGQPQHF
TGTGCCAGCAGTCCGGTCCTTGACAGGGGGGGCCAGCCCCAGCATTTT
>TRBD2|TRBV12-3/TRBV12-4|many|TRBJ2-7
CASSFTSGSREQYF
TGTGCCAGCAGTTTCACTAGCGGGAGTAGAGAGCAGTACTTC
>NA|TRBV13|once|TRBJ2-7
CSSSLEIYEQYF
TGTTCCAGCAGCTTAGAAATCTACGAGCAGTACTTC
>TRBD1|TRBV6-2/TRBV6-3|NA|TRBJ2-7
CASSYSGTGWYEQYF
TGTGCCAGCAGTTACTCAGGGACAGGGTGGTACGAGCAGTACTTC